These 23 T cell receptor beta chains share one sample of origin, sequenced in a study of CD8 T cells in ankylosing spondylitis. TCRdb recomputed calls from the 5' RACE reads with MiXCR, one row per CDR3 protein. The sample contains under 450,000 distinct CDR3 sequences, 20% to 25% of which appear only once. Material for sequencing was blood, either unsorted or a sorted T cell fraction (not recorded which). The source of these receptors is a male donor with ankylosing spondylitis or in good health (not recorded which).

J is TRBJ1-5 and V is TRBV6-4, with a possible D match to TRBD1 (5 bases). V lost 2 bases and J 6 bases, leaving 20 bases between the germline ends. This CDR3 is 17 amino acids long. Germline V gene sequence: CDR1 MRHNA, CDR2 SNTAGT. CDR3 coding DNA: TGTGCCAGCAGTGACCGAATTGGGGGGTTCGGGTTTCAGCCCCAGCATTTT. It is translated as CASSDRIGGFGFQPQHF.

This clonotype has only a few counts. This chain connects TRBV27 to TRBJ2-1, with 13 nucleotides matching TRBD2. J gave up 8 bases and V 5 bases, and 6 bases lay outside the gene matches. This CDR3 region has 15 residues. Germline-derived CDR1 and CDR2 are MNHEY and SMNVEV (reference sequence). The CDR3 sequence: CASSPGLAGDYEQFF. The CDR3 DNA is TGTGCCAGCAGTCCAGGACTAGCGGGGGACTATGAGCAGTTCTTC.

J is TRBJ2-3 and V is TRBV15, with D possibly being TRBD1 (6 bases). V gave up 4 bases and J gave up 0 bases, with 14 bases separating them. The CDR3 length is 16 residues. Germline V gene sequence: CDR1 LNHNV, CDR2 YYDKDF (reference sequence). The CDR3 here is CATSKEGDTSTDTQYF. CDR3 DNA: TGTGCCACCAGCAAAGAGGGGGATACTAGCACAGATACGCAGTATTTT.

The V and J genes are TRBV7-2 and TRBJ1-3; TRBD1 might be the D (5 bases). Trimming removed 0 bases from V and 3 bases from J, with 15 bases in between. This CDR3 is 17 amino acids long. The germline gives CDR1 SGHTA, CDR2 FQGNSA. The CDR3 here is CASSLAVWTSIGNTIYF. CDR3 nucleotides: TGTGCCAGCAGCTTAGCTGTATGGACAAGCATTGGAAACACCATATATTTT.

This rearrangement joins TRBV24-1 to TRBJ2-2; 7 bases align to TRBD1. Germline lookup yields CDR1 KGHDR and CDR2 SFDVKD. This CDR3 region has 16 residues. V lost 4 bases, J lost 5 bases, and 9 bases stayed unmatched. For the CDR3, the DNA is TGTGCCACCAGTGACCCACGACAGGGCGGAACCGGGGAGCTGTTTTTT. Protein sequence: CATSDPRQGGTGELFF.

The V call is TRBV20-1, the J call TRBJ2-5; D ambiguous. V lost 0 bases to trimming and J lost 0 bases, with 11 bases between them. Germline V lookup: CDR1 DFQATT, CDR2 SNEGSKA (reference sequence). The CDR3 covers 15 residues. CDR3 sequence (DNA): TGCAGTGCTAGAGATTGGCCACAGCACCAAGAGACCCAGTACTTC. Translation gives CSARDWPQHQETQYF.

This clonotype was detected only a few times. This rearrangement joins TRBV6-5 to TRBJ2-1; 13 positions agree with TRBD2. The J segment lost 4 bases and the V segment lost 0 bases, leaving 0 bases of the junction unmatched. The CDR3 is 16 residues long. Germline V CDR1 and CDR2: MNHEY, SVGAGI. The CDR3 coding sequence is TGTGCCAGCAGTTACTCGACTAGCGGGGGGTACAATGAGCAGTTCTTC. Translated: CASSYSTSGGYNEQFF.

This clonotype was seen a few times. The V call is TRBV18, the J call TRBJ2-3; 10 nucleotides agree with TRBD1. V lost 5 bases, J lost 4 bases, and 9 bases stayed unmatched. The CDR3 runs 16 residues. In germline, CDR1 is KGHSH, CDR2 LQKENI. CDR3 DNA: TGTGCCAGCTCAACGTTGGGACAGGGGAAGGCAGATACGCAGTATTTT. Protein: CASSTLGQGKADTQYF. Full variable domain (missing parts from reference TRBV18 and TRBJ2-3): NAGVMQNPRHLVRRRGQEARLRCSPMKGHSHVYWYRQLPEEGLKFMVYLQKENIIDESGMPKERFSAEFPKEGPSILRIQQVVRGDSAAYFCASSTLGQGKADTQYFGPGTRLTVL.

This clonotype was found a few times. The chain combines TRBV12-3 or TRBV12-4 with TRBJ2-5, with D perhaps TRBD1 or TRBD2 (6 bases each). V was pared by 6 bases and J by 1 base, with 15 bases between. This CDR3 region has 15 residues. The CDR3 nucleotides read TGTGCCAGCAGGCAGGGGCCGGGACTCCAAGAGACCCAGTACTTC. Protein sequence: CASRQGPGLQETQYF.

This clonotype was found a few times. J is TRBJ2-7 and V is TRBV7-9, with TRBD1 matching over 7 bases. The CDR3 extends over 15 amino acids. Germline loops: CDR1 SEHNR, CDR2 FQNEAQ (reference sequence). Unmatched junction bases numbered 7, after V lost 2 bases and J lost 3 bases. Written as DNA, the CDR3 is TGTGCCAGCAGCTTAACGAAGCCAGGGGGCTACGAGCAGTACTTC. It is translated as CASSLTKPGGYEQYF.

This clonotype was recorded a few times. J is TRBJ2-1 and V is TRBV9; D possibly corresponds to TRBD2 (6 bases). Germline V gene data show CDR1 as SGDLS and CDR2 as YYNGEE. This CDR3 spans 16 amino acids. Trimming left V 0 bases short and J 9 bases short, with 19 bases between. CDR3 region: CASSVAAQPASAEQFF. CDR3 sequence (DNA): TGTGCCAGCAGCGTAGCGGCCCAGCCCGCTAGCGCTGAGCAGTTCTTC.

This clonotype was recorded a few times. This rearrangement joins TRBV7-9 to TRBJ2-1; the match to TRBD2 covers 11 bases. The CDR3 spans 16 residues. V lost 0 bases to trimming and J lost 4 bases; unmatched junction nucleotides: 2. The germline CDR1 and CDR2 sequences are SEHNR and FQNEAQ (reference sequence). CDR3 region: CASSLAGTSGYNEQFF. The CDR3 coding sequence is TGTGCCAGCAGCTTAGCCGGGACTAGCGGTTACAATGAGCAGTTCTTC.

In its sample, this clonotype was seen a few times. The CDR3 protein is CASSSIAGGANNEQFF. In DNA, the CDR3 is TGTGCCAGCAGCTCGATAGCGGGGGGGGCTAACAATGAGCAGTTCTTC. The J gene is TRBJ2-1, the V gene TRBV7-2; 11 nucleotides match TRBD2. CDR3 length: 16 amino acids. Germline loops: CDR1 SGHTA, CDR2 FQGNSA. J was trimmed by 5 bases and V by 4 bases; bases with no gene match: 7. The variable domain in full, with the rest retrieved from reference TRBV7-2 and TRBJ2-1, is GAGVSQSPSNKVTEKGKDVELRCDPISGHTALYWYRQSLGQGLEFLIYFQGNSAPDKSGLPSDRFSAERTGGSVSTLTIQRTQQEDSAVYLCASSSIAGGANNEQFFGPGTRLTVL.

The chain combines TRBV29-1 with TRBJ2-2, with no clear D. CDR1 and CDR2 (germline): SQVTM, ANQGSEA. V lost 8 bases and J lost 1, with 11 bases in between. The CDR3 spans 13 residues. CDR3 protein: CSYSAGNTGELFF. The DNA of the CDR3 is TGCAGCTATTCTGCCGGGAACACCGGGGAGCTGTTTTTT.

The genes are TRBV20-1 and TRBJ2-7; D not resolved. The V end lost 5 bases, the J end lost 2 bases, and 7 bases lay between the germline ends. CDR1 DFQATT and CDR2 SNEGSKA come from the germline V gene (reference sequence). The CDR3 spans 11 residues. The CDR3 DNA sequence: TGCAGTGCTGGGGAAACCTACGAGCAGTACTTC. Its protein product is CSAGETYEQYF.

The V and J genes are TRBV13 and TRBJ2-1; no clear D. The CDR3 is made up of 18 amino acids. Deletions cut 5 bases from V and 0 bases from J, with 20 bases between. Germline V gene lookup returns CDR1 PRHDT and CDR2 FYEKMQ (reference sequence). This chain's CDR3 is CASSTVVGNPSSYNEQFF. The DNA of the CDR3 is TGTGCCAGCAGCACGGTCGTAGGTAACCCTAGCTCCTACAATGAGCAGTTCTTC.

With regard to this clonotype: At one end the junction does not follow the germline gene, possibly because of a read error. The chain employs TRBV7-9 and TRBJ2-3; 8 bases match TRBD2. The CDR3 runs to 13 residues. Germline values: CDR1 SEHNR, CDR2 FQNEAQ (reference sequence). The CDR3 DNA follows: TGTGCCAGCAGCTTAATAGCCGGGACTAGGAGCTTTTTT. The encoded protein is CASSLIAGTRSFF.

The chain employs TRBV5-5 and TRBJ1-4, with D maybe TRBD1 (6 bases). V was trimmed by 4 bases and J by 6 bases, leaving 13 bases between them. CDR1 is SGHKS and CDR2 is YYEKEE in the germline V gene (reference sequence). This CDR3 region has 14 residues. CDR3 residues: CASSSTGLDEKLFF. For the CDR3, the DNA is TGTGCCAGCAGCAGCACAGGGTTGGATGAAAAACTGTTTTTT.

The rearrangement links TRBV10-3 to TRBJ2-5, with TRBD1 matching over 7 bases. Germline V gene lookup returns CDR1 ENHRY and CDR2 SYGVKD. This CDR3 is built from 16 residues. The V segment lost 9 bases and the J segment 5 bases; nucleotides outside the gene matches: 18. The CDR3 loop is CAIPRGGQPSWETQYF. The CDR3 DNA sequence: TGTGCCATTCCAAGAGGGGGCCAACCTTCTTGGGAGACCCAGTACTTC.

This clonotype was detected a few times. The V and J genes are TRBV19 and TRBJ2-1, with D possibly TRBD1 on 6 matching bases. The V gene lost 4 bases and the J gene lost 7 bases, with 8 bases spanning the gap. The CDR3 is 12 residues long. Germline V CDR1 and CDR2: LNHDA, SQIVND (reference sequence). CDR3 sequence (DNA): TGTGCCAGTAGTACAGGGGTTAATGAGCAGTTCTTC. Its protein product is CASSTGVNEQFF.

This clonotype came up many times. V gene TRBV20-1 combines with J gene TRBJ2-1, with D maybe TRBD1 (6 bases). Trimming took off 3 bases at V and 3 bases at J, with 15 bases between the two ends. This CDR3 region has 15 residues. The V gene's germline CDR1 is DFQATT and CDR2 SNEGSKA (reference sequence). CDR3 loop: CSASPGTTDYNEQFF. The CDR3 nucleotides read TGCAGTGCTAGTCCCGGGACAACCGACTACAATGAGCAGTTCTTC.

This chain uses TRBV27 with TRBJ2-7; D perhaps matches TRBD2 (5 bases). CDR3 length: 13 residues. V was trimmed by 3 bases and J by 7 bases, leaving 13 bases between them. Germline V gene lookup returns CDR1 MNHEY and CDR2 SMNVEV (reference sequence). CDR3 sequence reads: CASSLAGTREQYF. The CDR3 DNA sequence: TGTGCCAGCAGTTTGGCGGGCACAAGGGAGCAGTACTTC.

This clonotype has more than one count but fewer than ten. The CDR3 region has the DNA TGTGCCAGTTCCGGGACAGTCTACGAGCAGTACTTC. This encodes CASSGTVYEQYF. The J gene is TRBJ2-7, the V gene TRBV7-8, with 7 bases aligning to TRBD1. Germline CDR1 reads SGHVS; CDR2 reads FQNEAQ. V lost 9 bases, J lost 3 bases, and 5 bases stayed unmatched. There are 12 residues in the CDR3.